One sample yielded the 7 T cell receptor beta chains listed below, sequenced in a study of blood T cell repertoires in COVID-19 (dated by TCRdb to the early 2020s). The library was made by the immunoSEQ multiplex PCR assay. Entries here come from immuneACCESS through TCRdb and include only in-frame sequences with V and J called. Some clones fail to appear in such tables; in the studies checked, an unresolved V gene covers under half of the shortfall, and the cause of the remainder is unknown. The sample records 70,000 to 100,000 clones, around 80% of which are singletons. The ten largest clones represent less than 9% of the sample. The sequenced material came from peripheral blood. All receptors derive from a man aged 50 or older with active or convalescent COVID-19.

This clone was seen a handful of times. V is TRBV7-9 and J is TRBJ2-7; 7 nucleotides line up with TRBD1. This CDR3 contains 14 residues. Germline lookup yields CDR1 SEHNR and CDR2 FQNEAQ (reference sequence). V lost 5 bases and J lost 4; bases outside the gene matches: 8. The CDR3 here is CASSPSTGKYEQYF. For the CDR3, the DNA is TGTGCCAGCAGCCCCTCGACAGGGAAATACGAGCAGTACTTC. The full variable domain, in which reference TRBV7-9 and TRBJ2-7 provide the parts outside the CDR3, is DTGVSQNPRHKITKRGQNVTFRCDPISEHNRLYWYRQTLGQGPEFLTYFQNEAQLEKSRLLSDRFSAERPKGSFSTLEIQRTEQGDSAMYLCASSPSTGKYEQYFGPGTRLTVT.

This clone was picked up a small number of times. This chain joins TRBV4-1 and TRBJ1-2; tentatively, D is TRBD1 (5 bases). This CDR3 region has 15 residues. CDR1 and CDR2 from the germline V gene are MGHRA and YSYEKL. V lost 0 bases and J lost 5, with 13 bases in between. CDR3 in DNA: TGCGCCAGCAGCCAAGAGACAGTACTTTCGTATGGCTACACCTTC. Translated: CASSQETVLSYGYTF.

This chain uses TRBV27 with TRBJ2-2; 11 bases match TRBD2. Germline trimming cut 5 bases from V and 7 bases from J; bases unmatched to any gene: 9. The CDR3 contains 16 residues. Germline CDR1 reads MNHEY; CDR2 reads SMNVEV (reference sequence). CDR3 sequence reads: CASSRRLAGQGGELFF. Here the CDR3 DNA reads TGTGCCAGCAGTCGAAGACTAGCGGGGCAGGGCGGGGAGCTGTTTTTT.

The table lists this clone with a few counts. The chain employs TRBV5-1 and TRBJ2-1; D is perhaps TRBD2 (6 bases). V was cut by 4 bases and J by 4 bases, with 9 bases left in between. The V gene's germline CDR1 is SGHRS and CDR2 YFSETQ. The CDR3 contains 13 residues. CDR3 protein: CASSVGTYNEQFF. The CDR3 DNA sequence: TGCGCCAGCAGCGTGGGGACTTACAATGAGCAGTTCTTC. Full variable domain (missing parts from reference TRBV5-1 and TRBJ2-1): KAGVTQTPRYLIKTRGQQVTLSCSPISGHRSVSWYQQTPGQGLQFLFEYFSETQRNKGNFPGRFSGRQFSNSRSEMNVSTLELGDSALYLCASSVGTYNEQFFGPGTRLTVL.

Here the CDR3 reads CASSPGQGTQYF. The CDR3 nucleotides read TGTGCCAGCAGCCCGGGTCAGGGGACCCAGTACTTC. The chain links TRBV5-4 to TRBJ2-5, with a weak D call TRBD1 (5 bases). The CDR3 runs to 12 residues. Trimming took off 4 bases at V and 7 bases at J, with 11 bases between the two ends. The germline gives CDR1 SGHNT, CDR2 YYREEE (reference sequence). The variable domain in full, with the rest retrieved from reference TRBV5-4 and TRBJ2-5, is ETGVTQSPTHLIKTRGQQVTLRCSSQSGHNTVSWYQQALGQGPQFIFQYYREEENGRGNFPPRFSGLQFPNYSSELNVNALELDDSALYLCASSPGQGTQYFGPGTRLLVL.

V and J are TRBV6-1 and TRBJ2-3, with 7 bases fitting TRBD2. Germline CDR1 and CDR2: MNHNS and SASEGT. Trimming cost V 2 bases and J 7 bases; bases outside gene matches: 12. The CDR3 spans 16 residues. In nucleotides, the CDR3 is TGTGCCAGCAGTGAATCAGAGACTAGCAAAATTTATACGCAGTATTTT. Its translation: CASSESETSKIYTQYF.

This chain uses TRBV19 with TRBJ2-2; D is uncertain. V lost 3 bases, J lost 6 bases, and 8 bases lay in between. The germline CDR1 and CDR2 sequences are LNHDA and SQIVND (reference sequence). CDR3 length: 13 residues. The chain's CDR3 is CASSISEAGELFF. The CDR3 nucleotides are TGTGCCAGTAGTATTTCTGAGGCCGGGGAGCTGTTTTTT. The full variable domain, in which reference TRBV19 and TRBJ2-2 provide the parts outside the CDR3, is DGGITQSPKYLFRKEGQNVTLSCEQNLNHDAMYWYRQDPGQGLRLIYYSQIVNDFQKGDIAEGYSVSREKKESFPLTVTSAQKNPTAFYLCASSISEAGELFFGEGSRLTVL.